This T cell receptor (beta chain) emerged from a study of cytotoxic CD8 clonotypes in ibrutinib-treated CLL. Turning to the study itself: Investigators reported roughly 25 partial and 2 complete responses; after median about six years, about 15 patients remained remitted and about twelve progressed. Samples had a mean of nearly 260,000 productive templates and about 93,000 productive rearrangements.

In germline, CDR1 is SGDLS, CDR2 YYNGEE. This CDR3 contains 13 residues. V shed 0 bases and J shed 6 bases, with 10 bases lying between them. The intended depth for sequencing was 1 in 200,000 to 1 in 1 million T cells. The protocol was immunoSEQ multiplex PCR, while the TCRdb copy is restricted to in-frame clones and leaves out a portion. This repertoire shows over 150,000 clones, 72% found once; its top ten account for around an eighth. This chain uses TRBV9 with TRBJ2-7, with D unresolved. This sequence originates from a human donor with chronic lymphocytic leukemia. The source was PBMCs, collected after 24 months of ibrutinib treatment. The CDR3 loop reads CASSVAVGSEQYF. In DNA, the CDR3 is TGTGCCAGCAGCGTAGCGGTGGGCTCCGAGCAGTACTTC. The full variable domain, rest sourced from reference TRBV9 and TRBJ2-7, is DSGVTQTPKHLITATGQRVTLRCSPRSGDLSVYWYQQSLDQGLQFLIQYYNGEERAKGNILERFSAQQFPDLHSELNLSSLELGDSALYFCASSVAVGSEQYFGPGTRLTVT.